The 4 T cell receptor beta chains given below trace back to one sample, sequenced in a study of human T cells and chemical hapten exposure (dated by TCRdb to 2020 to 2022). Library preparation was by RACE. Sequencing was carried out with a NextSeq 500. The public reads were reprocessed in TCRdb via fastp at Q25 and MiXCR, keeping in-frame beta chains. Identical CDR3 protein sequences are pooled into one entry, listed with their most common genes and DNA. This sample holds roughly 46,000 distinct CDR3 sequences; 4.4% were observed only once. Of the sample, around 5.8% falls within the top ten clones. Explained via the paper, the time point label denotes: healthy volunteer bleed at 2 weeks. Total RNA was isolated from unfractionated whole blood collected in Tempus Blood RNA tubes. The sample consisted of whole blood. These receptors all stem from a human donor in good health. Some clones in this sample may be carry-over from other donors' samples.

This clonotype was counted at least ten times. The chain is built from TRBV3-1 and TRBJ2-1; D ambiguous. The CDR3 length is 15 residues. V shed 0 bases and J shed 0 bases, with 6 bases lying between them. Germline CDR1 is LGHDT and CDR2 is YNNKEL (reference sequence). The chain's CDR3 is CASSQDIGSYNEQFF. The CDR3 nucleotides read TGTGCCAGCAGCCAAGACATCGGCTCCTACAATGAGCAGTTCTTC.

This clonotype was seen more than once but under ten times. The CDR3 reads CASSQLAGSNTGELFF. Here the CDR3 DNA reads TGCGCCAGCAGCCAACTGGCCGGATCGAACACCGGGGAGCTGTTTTTT. This chain connects TRBV4-1 to TRBJ2-2, with D uncertain. CDR1 MGHRA and CDR2 YSYEKL come from the germline V gene. The CDR3 runs to 16 residues. With 2 bases removed from V and 0 bases from J, the gap between germline ends came to 10 bases.

Many counts were recorded for this clonotype. The V gene is TRBV6-2 or TRBV6-3, the J gene TRBJ2-1; TRBD2 matches at 11 bases. This CDR3 spans 18 amino acids. CDR1 and CDR2 (germline): MNHEY, SVGEGT. V was clipped by 6 bases and J by 8 bases; unmatched bases: 18. CDR3 in DNA: TGTGCCAGCAGCCTCCCCATCTTTAGCGGGAGGGCCAAGGATGAGCAGTTCTTC. Protein sequence: CASSLPIFSGRAKDEQFF.

The rearrangement links TRBV29-1 to TRBJ2-1; TRBD2 matches 13 bases. This CDR3 comprises 18 residues. CDR1 and CDR2 (germline): SQVTM, ANQGSEA. V dropped 5 bases and J dropped 9; count of bases not matched to a gene: 19. CDR3 protein: CSVTGTSGIATMYPEQFF. The CDR3 bases are TGCAGCGTTACCGGGACTAGCGGGATTGCCACTATGTATCCTGAGCAGTTCTTC.